This is a list of T cell receptor beta chains from one sample in a study of cytomegalovirus exposure and HLA in healthy donors. This table comes from immunoSEQ multiplex PCR, and its TCRdb copy is limited to in-frame clones, with some not included. The repertoire includes about 180,000 clones, roughly 80% of them detected once, and less than 2% sits in the top ten. Sequenced material: PBMCs. These receptors were collected from a man in his forties or fifties in good health and CMV-seronegative. Each CDR3 is given without its conserved first and last residue. The order of the fields is V gene, J gene, CDR3 protein.

>TRBV9|TRBJ2-2
ASSVVASGRGTSVRDKLF
>TRBV4-1|TRBJ2-5
ASSQEASGGEAQY
>TRBV28|TRBJ2-3
ASSYQGGGVTSTDTQY
>TRBV7-2|TRBJ2-3
ASSDSGSTDTQY
>TRBV5-4|TRBJ2-1
ASSAGTSVHEQF
>TRBV5-1|TRBJ1-4
ASSLDSPSTNEKLF
>TRBV28|TRBJ1-2
ASSLYANWQGKGYT
>TRBV7-2|TRBJ1-1
ASSLEGGNAEAF
>TRBV27|TRBJ2-5
ASREKETQY
>TRBV28|TRBJ2-6
ASNLGRGLSSGANVLT
>TRBV7-9|TRBJ2-7
ASSLALSGVIPYEQY
>TRBV2|TRBJ2-2
ASSPTSGVTGELF
>TRBV20-1|TRBJ1-2
SAGDKRT
>TRBV13|TRBJ2-7
ASSRDRVTTYEQY
>TRBV18|TRBJ2-7
ASSPLAGGYEQY
>TRBV30|TRBJ1-4
AWSWTGGNEKLF
>TRBV13|TRBJ2-7
ASSHMRGGLDEQY
>TRBV5-8|TRBJ2-1
ATVRRRGNEQF
>TRBV5-3|TRBJ1-1
ARSCLRGPNTEAF
>TRBV19|TRBJ1-2
ASRRDRETNYGYT
>TRBV11-3|TRBJ1-1
ASSPQGANTEAF
>TRBV7-8|TRBJ2-7
ASSHEGLAGINLLSYEQY
>TRBV6-1|TRBJ1-5
ASSEAPGQPRNQPQH
>TRBV5-1|TRBJ2-3
ASSLAATSGDTQY
>TRBV6-6|TRBJ1-2
ASSYTGGAYGYT